This record concerns one T cell receptor (beta chain) sequence. Antigen unknown. These data come from a study of cytomegalovirus exposure and HLA in healthy donors. The PCR made use of 60 Vbeta and 13 Jbeta primers. Libraries were prepared by immunoSEQ multiplex PCR; TCRdb keeps only in-frame clonotypes and omits some of them. The profile shows roughly 55,000 clones, around 79% of them singletons. The study's findings and limits: In a later analysis, a missense DCLRE1C variant was linked to TCR beta V- and J-gene trimming. Later analysis identified around 15,000 TCR beta sequences associated with HLA alleles, using a false discovery rate threshold of 0.05. A later analysis found common viral pathogens apparently linked to several of the most significant clusters. Previous analysis showed most TCR beta V segments were productive about 87% or about 30% of the time.

The length of the CDR3 is 16 residues. The J segment lost 3 bases and the V segment lost 3 bases, leaving 10 bases of the junction unmatched. CDR1 and CDR2 (germline): MNHEY, SMNVEV (reference sequence). The sequencing sample was made of PBMCs. The chain couples TRBV27 to TRBJ2-5; 7 positions match TRBD2. This clonotype originated in a female donor in good health and CMV-seronegative. The CDR3, as DNA: TGTGCCAGCAGTTTCTCCCTCGCGGGAGTGGAAGAGACCCAGTACTTC. Translated, it gives CASSFSLAGVEETQYF.